Listed below are T cell receptor beta chains from one sample, sequenced in a study of blood T cell repertoires in COVID-19. Generated by immunoSEQ multiplex PCR, the TCRdb table keeps only in-frame clones and is missing some. The table records 400,000 to 550,000 clones, 87% of them present only once. Sequencing was done on a sample of PBMCs or T cells enriched from blood (not recorded which). These TCRs come from a woman under 30 with acute COVID-19. Each CDR3 is given with its conserved first and last residue. Fields, in order: D gene, clone size, J gene, V gene, CDR3 DNA, CDR3 protein. A D gene is named only where the DNA matches it firmly. Not every row has a clone size; where given, it reads once, few, many or a size class.

>TRBD1|-|TRBJ1-5|TRBV6-5
TGTGCCAGCATCCGGGACAGACGGTCTCAGCCCCAGCATTTT
CASIRDRRSQPQHF
>TRBD1|-|TRBJ2-3|TRBV10-1
TGCGCCAGCAGCCGGACAGGGGGAGGCGATACGCAGTATTTT
CASSRTGGGDTQYF
>TRBD2|-|TRBJ2-7|TRBV7-2
TGTGCCAGCAGCTTACGTTCGGTTGCGGGAGGGCCCTCTTACGAGCAGTACTTC
CASSLRSVAGGPSYEQYF
>TRBD1|-|TRBJ1-6|TRBV19
TGTGCCAGTTCTTCAGACAGGGGTTTACTGAATTCACCCCTCCACTTT
CASSSDRGLLNSPLHF
>-|-|TRBJ1-2|TRBV4-1
TGCGCCAGCAGCCGACAGATTATCTCCGATGGCTACACCTTC
CASSRQIISDGYTF
>-|-|TRBJ2-1|TRBV4-3
TGCGCCAGCAGCCAGGGCGCCCTAACCAAGGTCCCCTATGAGCAGTTCTTC
CASSQGALTKVPYEQFF
>-|once|TRBJ2-7|TRBV27
TGTGCCAGCAGTTTAGGCCAGGGGAAGAACGAGCAGTACTTC
CASSLGQGKNEQYF
>TRBD2|-|TRBJ2-3|TRBV10-3
TGTGCCATCAGTGGCTCCGGGACTAGCGGGAGTAGAGATACGCAGTATTTT
CAISGSGTSGSRDTQYF
>-|-|TRBJ2-2|TRBV18
TGTGCCAGCTCACCCTGGCGGGAAAGCACCGGGGAGCTGTTTTTT
CASSPWRESTGELFF
>TRBD2|-|TRBJ2-1|TRBV18
TGTGCCAGCTCACCACTGGCTGTAGCGGGAAACCCTTATGAGCAGTTCTTC
CASSPLAVAGNPYEQFF
>-|-|TRBJ1-1|TRBV13
TGTGCCAGCAGCGAGTTCAGTCGGGGGACTAGGAACACTGAAGCTTTCTTT
CASSEFSRGTRNTEAFF
>TRBD1|-|TRBJ1-2|TRBV9
TGTGCCAGCAGCACCGACAGGGACTATGGCTACACCTTC
CASSTDRDYGYTF
>-|-|TRBJ1-2|TRBV4-3
TGCGCCAGCAGCCTCGGTGCGCCAGGGTCTGGCTACACCTTC
CASSLGAPGSGYTF
>TRBD2|once|TRBJ2-2|TRBV12-3/TRBV12-4
TGTGCCAGTTCGGGGGGGACCGGGGAGCTGTTTTTT
CASSGGTGELFF
>TRBD1|-|TRBJ1-2|TRBV15
TGTGCCACCCTGGACAGGGACGGTGGCTACACCTTC
CATLDRDGGYTF
>-|-|TRBJ2-7|TRBV7-6
TGTGCCAGCAGCTTATTGGCAGGGACCTACGAGCAGTACTTC
CASSLLAGTYEQYF
>TRBD1|-|TRBJ1-5|TRBV7-2
TGTGCCAGCAGCTTTTTCGGGACAGACGGCAATCAGCCCCAGCATTTT
CASSFFGTDGNQPQHF
>-|-|TRBJ2-3|TRBV4-3
TGCGCCAGCAGCCACCAATTACTTCAGCGTATTAGCACAGATACGCAGTATTTT
CASSHQLLQRISTDTQYF
>-|-|TRBJ1-5|TRBV7-8
TGTGCCAGCAGCTTAGCTAGTTATCAGCCCCAGCATTTT
CASSLASYQPQHF
>-|-|TRBJ2-4|TRBV7-9
TGTGCCAGCAGCTTAGTGGGACATCCAGATTCAAACATTCAGTACTTC
CASSLVGHPDSNIQYF
>-|-|TRBJ1-4|TRBV18
TGTGCCAGCTCACCAGCGTCCTGGGAAAAACTGTTTTTT
CASSPASWEKLFF
>-|once|TRBJ2-5|TRBV5-5
TGTGCCAGCAGCTTGAGGTGGGCAGGGGTAGAGACCCAGTACTTC
CASSLRWAGVETQYF
>-|-|TRBJ1-1|TRBV7-2
TGTGCCAGCAGCGACTCACGGGGGGTCGAGGTGATCTTT
CASSDSRGVEVIF
>-|-|TRBJ2-7|TRBV10-3
TGTGCCATCAGTGAGATCAACGAGCAGTACTTC
CAISEINEQYF
>-|-|TRBJ1-5|TRBV30
TGTGCCTGCAACTCGGACAGCTACAATCAGCCCCAGCATTTT
CACNSDSYNQPQHF